This T cell receptor (beta chain) was found in a study of beta chain features in type 1 diabetes. Blood was drawn once from each donor into heparinised tubes. The draws averaged about 0.12 L. V lost 3 bases and J 5 bases, leaving 6 bases between the germline ends. This CDR3 region has 12 residues. Germline CDR1 is SGDLS and CDR2 is YYNGEE. Regarding the study as a whole: Shorter templates may be favored by PCR, equally so in patients and controls.

The entirety of the isolated RNA underwent reverse transcription, so expressed TCRB transcripts were sequenced. Naive, central memory and regulatory T cell samples came to a mean of around 3.5 million reads. TCRdb keeps only in-frame clones here, not all; method: immunoSEQ multiplex PCR. The sample lists about 350,000 clones; 15% to 20% were seen once. Concerning this clone: Its specificity is unknown.

This receptor was identified in a woman between 18 and 30 years old in good health. V gene TRBV9 combines with J gene TRBJ2-1; D not resolved. The sample taken for sequencing was naive CD4+ T cells from blood. The CDR3 DNA reads TGTGCCAGCAGCGGGGCAAACAATGAGCAGTTCTTC. This encodes CASSGANNEQFF.